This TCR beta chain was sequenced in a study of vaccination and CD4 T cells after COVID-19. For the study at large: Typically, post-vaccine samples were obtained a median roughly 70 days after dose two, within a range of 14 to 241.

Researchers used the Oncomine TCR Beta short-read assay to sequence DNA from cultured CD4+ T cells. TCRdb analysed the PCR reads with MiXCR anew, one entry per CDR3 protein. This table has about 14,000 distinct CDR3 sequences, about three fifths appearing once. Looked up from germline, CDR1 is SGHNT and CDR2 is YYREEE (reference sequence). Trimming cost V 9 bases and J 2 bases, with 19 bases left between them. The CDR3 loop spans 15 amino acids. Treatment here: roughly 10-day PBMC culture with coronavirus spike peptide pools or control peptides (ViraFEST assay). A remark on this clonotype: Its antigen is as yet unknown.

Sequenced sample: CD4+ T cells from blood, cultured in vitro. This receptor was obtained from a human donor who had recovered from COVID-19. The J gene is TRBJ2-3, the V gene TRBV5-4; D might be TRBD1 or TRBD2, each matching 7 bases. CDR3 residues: CATRGGSFSTDTQYF. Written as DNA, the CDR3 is TGTGCCACCAGGGGGGGATCTTTCTCCACAGATACGCAGTATTTT.